This T cell receptor beta chain was sequenced in a study of T-cell reconstitution after alpha-beta-depleted transplantation in children. This clonotype was seen ten or more times. Preparation of the TCRbeta library used unique molecular identifiers. TCRdb re-derived calls from the PCR reads in MiXCR, one entry per CDR3 protein. Altogether about 200,000 distinct CDR3 sequences are present, approximately 6.9% being singletons, with the ten largest covering just over 5.5%. CDR3 length: 17 residues. V lost 6 bases and J lost 4; bases outside the gene matches: 11. The sequence derives from a boy aged 2 to 10 with acute lymphoblastic leukemia, due to receive a stem cell transplant. This rearrangement joins TRBV12-3 or TRBV12-4 to TRBJ2-1; 11 nucleotides line up with TRBD2. The sample was PBMCs, taken before TCRalphabeta/CD19-depleted stem cell transplant. CDR3 sequence (DNA): TGTGCCAGCAGCATAGCGGGGGGGCCTTTCGGGTACAATGAGCAGTTCTTC. Amino acid sequence: CASSIAGGPFGYNEQFF.